This T cell receptor beta chain was sequenced in a study of CXCR3-negative and CXCR3-positive naive CD8 T cells (dated by TCRdb to the late 2010s). In the study overall: About 135 million TRB reads were obtained in total, roughly 1.5 +/- 0.3 million reads per library. Naive subsets from five or six donors and memory cells from 3 donors were included in the TRBV-TRBJ cluster analysis. Data from fewer than 12 donors, pooled across two independent experiments, went into the diversity and physicochemical repertoire analyses. Points the paper makes about the study in general: CXCR3 expression partially decreased after cryopreservation, so most assays used freshly isolated PBMCs. Compared with CXCR3-negative naive cells, CXCR3-positive naive cells had TRB CDR3s with higher hydrophobicity (lower Kidera factor 4), lower energy, and higher strength and volume indices. Comparably high repertoire diversity was found in both naive subsets, whereas much lower repertoire diversity was found in memory CD8+ T cells. Surface CD5, linked to self-reactivity in mice, was comparable between naive subsets; TCR interaction strength was therefore also inferred from TRB CDR3 physicochemical properties. TRBV-TRBJ usage was similar between naive CXCR3-negative and CXCR3-positive cells from the same donor, while memory cells showed distinct patterns.

Taken from the germline V gene, the CDR1 and CDR2 loops are SQVTM and ANQGSEA. Measured from the cysteine to the phenylalanine, the CDR3 is 12 residues long. There is no recorded DNA. For each CD8+ T cell subset, flow sorting was done in triplicate, and a few hundred thousand cells per subset went directly into RLT lysis buffer. To keep memory contaminants out, a stringent definition of naive CD8+ T cells was applied: CD45RO-CCR7+CD27+CD95-. Using standard density gradient centrifugation, peripheral blood mononuclear cells were isolated from buffy coats. A FACSAria III was used to flow-sort naive CD8+ T cells into CXCR3-negative and CXCR3-positive populations. Total RNA was extracted from sorted cells using an RNeasy Mini Kit. On this clonotype itself: Which antigen it targets is not known.

For sequencing, a NextSeq 550 was employed. The Human TCR Profiling Kit (MiLaboratory) was used to make UMI-labeled 5' RACE TRB cDNA libraries. cDNA synthesis used the entire amount of extracted RNA, and PCR amplification then used the entire amount of cDNA produced. Libraries were prepared in parallel with an identical number of PCR cycles. The source study handled its data this way. About 53,000 +/- 10,000 unique UMI-labeled TRB cDNA molecules per library were extracted with MIGEC and MiXCR, with at least two reads per UMI required. Each library averaged about 37,000 +/- 9,700 functional in-frame TRB CDR3 nucleotide clonotypes without stop codons. After downsampling to 5000 UMI-labeled TRB molecules per sample, diversity metrics, including normalized Shannon-Wiener and Chao1, were computed in VDJtools. For the central five CDR3 residues, VDJtools calculated physicochemical properties weighted by clonotype size, namely interaction energy, strength, volume and Kidera factor 4. Reprocessed by TCRdb, the reads give a single entry per CDR3 protein sequence, without DNA. TCRdb, rather than the study authors, made the V and J calls. The sample table holds 6,500 to 7,000 distinct CDR3 sequences. The ten largest clones take up around 0.98% of the sample.

The sequence is built from TRBV29-1 and TRBJ1-2; TCRdb outputs TRBD1, but without DNA this stays unchecked. The sequencing input was naive CXCR3- CD8+ T cells from blood. The sample's cell subset or site label, decoded: CD45RO-CCR7+CD27+CD95- naive CD8+ T cells lacking CXCR3 (TNR3-). The clonotype comes from a human donor in good health. Some clones in this sample may be carry-over from other donors' samples. CDR3 region: CSVEEGRAGYTF.